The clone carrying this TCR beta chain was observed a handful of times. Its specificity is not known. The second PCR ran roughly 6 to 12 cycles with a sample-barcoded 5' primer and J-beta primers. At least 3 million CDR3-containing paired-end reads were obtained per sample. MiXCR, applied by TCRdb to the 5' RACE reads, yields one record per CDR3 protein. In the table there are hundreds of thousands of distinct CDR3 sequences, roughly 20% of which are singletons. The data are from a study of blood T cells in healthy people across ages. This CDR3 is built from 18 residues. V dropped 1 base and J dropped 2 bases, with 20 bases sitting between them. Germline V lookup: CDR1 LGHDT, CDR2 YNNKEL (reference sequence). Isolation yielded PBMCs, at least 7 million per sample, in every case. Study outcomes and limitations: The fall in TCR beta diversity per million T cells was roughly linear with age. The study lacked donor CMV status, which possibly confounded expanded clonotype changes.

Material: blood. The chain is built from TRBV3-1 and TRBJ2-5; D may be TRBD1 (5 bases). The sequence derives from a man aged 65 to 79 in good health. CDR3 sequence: CASSQGGRVFLGQETQYF. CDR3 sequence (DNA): TGTGCCAGCAGCCAAGGGGGCAGGGTTTTCTTGGGACAAGAGACCCAGTACTTC.